The 4 T cell receptor beta chains presented below share a single source sample, sequenced in a study of CD8 T cells in ankylosing spondylitis (TCRdb year 2017). The library was prepared using 5' RACE. Sequencing used an Illumina HiSeq 2500. TCRdb applied fastp at Q25 and MiXCR to the public reads, then kept only in-frame beta chains. Under each unique CDR3 protein, matching rows form one entry showing the most common genes and DNA. The sample contains approximately 240,000 distinct CDR3 sequences, under 12% of them found a single time. The ten largest account for roughly 2.5% of the sample. The sample consisted of blood, either unsorted or a sorted T cell fraction (not recorded which). The receptor source for this set is a male donor with ankylosing spondylitis or in good health (not recorded which).

This clonotype was detected many times. The V gene is TRBV29-1, the J gene TRBJ2-1; 11 bases line up with TRBD1. This CDR3 is 17 amino acids long. From germline, CDR1 is SQVTM and CDR2 ANQGSEA. Losses at the gene ends were 3 bases for V and 6 bases for J; bases not matched to a gene: 13. Here the CDR3 DNA reads TGCAGCGTTGACGATCGTGGGACAGGGGGGTTCTCCAATGAGCAGTTCTTC. The encoded protein is CSVDDRGTGGFSNEQFF.

This clonotype was counted many times. J is TRBJ2-1 and V is TRBV10-3, with TRBD2 identical over 9 bases. In germline, CDR1 is ENHRY, CDR2 SYGVKD. J was trimmed by 6 bases and V by 3 bases; bases with no gene match: 9. This CDR3 region has 16 residues. The chain's CDR3 is CAISDDGAGGGNEQFF. DNA for the CDR3: TGTGCCATCAGTGACGATGGTGCGGGAGGGGGCAATGAGCAGTTCTTC.

The chain is built from TRBV29-1 and TRBJ1-5, with TRBD1 identical over 7 bases. J gave up 3 bases and V 6 bases, and 8 bases lay outside the gene matches. This CDR3 region has 14 residues. Germline V gives CDR1 SQVTM, CDR2 ANQGSEA. The CDR3 region is CSVSRGGDNQPQHF. The CDR3 nucleotides read TGCAGCGTAAGCAGGGGGGGGGACAATCAGCCCCAGCATTTT.

There are many counts of this clonotype. The V call is TRBV9, the J call TRBJ2-1, with a weak D call TRBD2 (5 bases). The CDR3 sequence is 16 residues long. Germline CDR1 reads SGDLS; CDR2 reads YYNGEE. V was cut by 4 bases and J by 4 bases, with 18 bases left in between. The CDR3 loop is CASSPSTGILYNEQFF. In DNA form, the CDR3 reads TGTGCCAGCAGCCCGTCGACCGGGATTTTATACAATGAGCAGTTCTTC.